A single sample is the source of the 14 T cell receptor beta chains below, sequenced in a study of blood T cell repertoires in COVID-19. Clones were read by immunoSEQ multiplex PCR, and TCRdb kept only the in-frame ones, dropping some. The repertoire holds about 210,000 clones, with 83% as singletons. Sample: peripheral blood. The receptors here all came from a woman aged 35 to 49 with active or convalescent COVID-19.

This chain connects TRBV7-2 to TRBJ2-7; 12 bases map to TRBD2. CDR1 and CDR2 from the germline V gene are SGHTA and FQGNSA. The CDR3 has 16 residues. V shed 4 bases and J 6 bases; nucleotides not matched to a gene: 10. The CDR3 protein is CASSSRLAGGPREQYF. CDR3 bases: TGTGCCAGCAGCTCCCGGCTAGCGGGGGGGCCTCGCGAGCAGTACTTC.

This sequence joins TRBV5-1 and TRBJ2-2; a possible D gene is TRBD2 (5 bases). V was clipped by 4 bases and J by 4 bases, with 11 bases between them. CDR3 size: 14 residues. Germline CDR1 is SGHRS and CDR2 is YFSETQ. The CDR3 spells CASSPGRVTGELFF. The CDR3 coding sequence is TGCGCCAGCAGCCCGGGAAGGGTCACCGGGGAGCTGTTTTTT.

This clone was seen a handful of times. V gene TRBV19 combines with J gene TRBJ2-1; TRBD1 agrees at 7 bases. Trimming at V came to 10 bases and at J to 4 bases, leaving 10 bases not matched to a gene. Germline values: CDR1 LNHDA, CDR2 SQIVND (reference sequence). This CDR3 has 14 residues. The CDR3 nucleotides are TGTGCCACCATACTACAGGGGACATACAATGAGCAGTTCTTC. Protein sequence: CATILQGTYNEQFF.

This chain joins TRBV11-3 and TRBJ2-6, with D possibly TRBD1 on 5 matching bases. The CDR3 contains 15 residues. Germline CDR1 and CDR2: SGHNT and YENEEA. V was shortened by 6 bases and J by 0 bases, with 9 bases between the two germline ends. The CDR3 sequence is CASRSDSSGANVLTF. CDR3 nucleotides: TGTGCCAGCAGATCCGACAGCTCTGGGGCCAACGTCCTGACTTTC.

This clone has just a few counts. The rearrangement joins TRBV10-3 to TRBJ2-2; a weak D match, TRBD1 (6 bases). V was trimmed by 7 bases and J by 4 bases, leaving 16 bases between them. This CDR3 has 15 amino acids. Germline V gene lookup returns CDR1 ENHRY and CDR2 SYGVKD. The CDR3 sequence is CAITAGTSATGELFF. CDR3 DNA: TGTGCCATCACCGCAGGGACATCCGCCACCGGGGAGCTGTTTTTT.

CDR3 amino acids: CASSLSTGVEQFF. The CDR3 region has the DNA TGTGCCAGCAGTTTGTCGACAGGGGTTGAGCAGTTCTTC. The chain uses TRBV28 and TRBJ2-1; 8 bases map to TRBD1. Germline CDR1 is MDHEN and CDR2 is SYDVKM. The CDR3 has 13 amino acids. V trimming: 3 bases; J trimming: 9 bases; junction bases outside the gene matches: 4.

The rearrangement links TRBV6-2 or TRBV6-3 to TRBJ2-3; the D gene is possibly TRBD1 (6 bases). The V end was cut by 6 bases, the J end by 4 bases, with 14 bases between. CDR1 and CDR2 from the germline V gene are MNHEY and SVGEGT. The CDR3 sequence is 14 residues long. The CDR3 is CASSTGQQADTQYF. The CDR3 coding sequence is TGTGCCAGCAGCACCGGACAGCAAGCAGATACGCAGTATTTT.

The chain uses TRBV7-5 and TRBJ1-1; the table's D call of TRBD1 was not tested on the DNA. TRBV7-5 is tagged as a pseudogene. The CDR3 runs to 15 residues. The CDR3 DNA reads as TGTGTCAGAAGCTCGGTTCAGGGTGTGAACACTGAAGCTTTCTTT. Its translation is CVRSSVQGVNTEAFF.

The CDR3 here is CASRDRGHEQFF. The CDR3 coding sequence is TGTGCCAGCAGGGACAGGGGCCATGAGCAGTTCTTC. The J gene is TRBJ2-1, the V gene TRBV2; 9 positions match TRBD1. Germline trimming cut 6 bases from V and 8 bases from J; bases unmatched to any gene: 2. CDR3 length equals 12 residues. In germline, CDR1 is SNHLY, CDR2 FYNNEI.

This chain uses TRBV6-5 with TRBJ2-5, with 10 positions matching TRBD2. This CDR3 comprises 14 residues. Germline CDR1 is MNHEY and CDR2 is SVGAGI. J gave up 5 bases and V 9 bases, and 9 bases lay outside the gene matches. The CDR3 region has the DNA TGTGCCAGTCGAAGGGGACTAGCGCTCGAGACCCAGTACTTC. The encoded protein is CASRRGLALETQYF.

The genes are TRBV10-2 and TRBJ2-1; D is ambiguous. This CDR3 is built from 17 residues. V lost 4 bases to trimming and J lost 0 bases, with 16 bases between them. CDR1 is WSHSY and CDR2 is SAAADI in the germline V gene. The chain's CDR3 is CASSGGFGSSSYNEQFF. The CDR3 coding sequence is TGCGCCAGCAGTGGAGGCTTTGGCAGTAGCTCCTACAATGAGCAGTTCTTC.

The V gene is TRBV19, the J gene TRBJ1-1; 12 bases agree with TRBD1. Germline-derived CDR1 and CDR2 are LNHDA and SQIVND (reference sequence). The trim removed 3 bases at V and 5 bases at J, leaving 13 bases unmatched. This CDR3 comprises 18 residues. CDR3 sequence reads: CASSIGTGGAPIETEAFF. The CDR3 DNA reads TGTGCCAGTAGTATCGGGACAGGGGGCGCCCCTATTGAGACTGAAGCTTTCTTT.

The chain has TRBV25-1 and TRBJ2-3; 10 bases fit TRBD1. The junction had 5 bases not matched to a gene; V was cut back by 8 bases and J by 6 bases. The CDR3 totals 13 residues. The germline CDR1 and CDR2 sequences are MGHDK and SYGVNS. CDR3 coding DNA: TGTGCCAGCCAGGACAGGGGGAGGGATACGCAGTATTTT. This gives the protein CASQDRGRDTQYF. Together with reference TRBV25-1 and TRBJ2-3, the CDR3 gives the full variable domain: EADIYQTPRYLVIGTGKKITLECSQTMGHDKMYWYQQDPGMELHLIHYSYGVNSTEKGDLSSESTVSRIRTEHFPLTLESARPSHTSQYLCASQDRGRDTQYFGPGTRLTVL.

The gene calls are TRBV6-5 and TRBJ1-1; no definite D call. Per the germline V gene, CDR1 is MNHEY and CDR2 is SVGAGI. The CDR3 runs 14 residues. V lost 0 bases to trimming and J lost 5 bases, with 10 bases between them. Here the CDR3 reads CASSYSISGTEAFF. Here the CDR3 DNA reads TGTGCCAGCAGTTACTCGATATCGGGTACTGAAGCTTTCTTT.